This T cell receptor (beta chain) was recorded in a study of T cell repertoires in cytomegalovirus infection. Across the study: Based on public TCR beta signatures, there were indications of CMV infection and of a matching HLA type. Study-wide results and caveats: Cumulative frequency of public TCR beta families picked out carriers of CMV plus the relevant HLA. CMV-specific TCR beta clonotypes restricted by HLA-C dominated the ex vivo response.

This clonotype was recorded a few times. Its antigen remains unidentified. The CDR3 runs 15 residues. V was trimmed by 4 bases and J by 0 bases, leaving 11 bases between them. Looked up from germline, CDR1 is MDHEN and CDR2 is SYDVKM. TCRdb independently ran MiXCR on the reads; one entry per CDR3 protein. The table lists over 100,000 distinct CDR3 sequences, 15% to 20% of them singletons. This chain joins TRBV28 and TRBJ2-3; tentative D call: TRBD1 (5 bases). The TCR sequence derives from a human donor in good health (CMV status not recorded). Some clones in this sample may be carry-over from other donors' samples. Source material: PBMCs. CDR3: CASSSQTVSTDTQYF. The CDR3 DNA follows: TGTGCCAGCAGTTCGCAGACAGTTAGCACAGATACGCAGTATTTT.